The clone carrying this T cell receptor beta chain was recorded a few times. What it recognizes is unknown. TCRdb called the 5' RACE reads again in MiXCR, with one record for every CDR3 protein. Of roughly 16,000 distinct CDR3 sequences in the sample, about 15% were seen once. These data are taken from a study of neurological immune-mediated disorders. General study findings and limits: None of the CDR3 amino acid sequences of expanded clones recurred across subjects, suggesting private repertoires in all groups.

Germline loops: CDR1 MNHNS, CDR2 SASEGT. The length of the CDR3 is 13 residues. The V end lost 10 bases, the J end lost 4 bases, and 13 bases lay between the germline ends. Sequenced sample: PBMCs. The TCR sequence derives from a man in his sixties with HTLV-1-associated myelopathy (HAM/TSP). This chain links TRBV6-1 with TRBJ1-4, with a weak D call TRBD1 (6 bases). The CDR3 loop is CATEDSVNEKLFF. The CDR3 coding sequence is TGTGCCACAGAGGACAGCGTTAATGAAAAACTGTTTTTT.